A selection of T cell receptor beta chains follows, all from one sample in a study of long-term antiretroviral therapy in people with HIV. TCRdb's table, derived via immunoSEQ multiplex PCR, lists solely in-frame clones and lacks some. The sample has 24,000 or so clones; 70% to 80% are singletons. Specimen: unsorted PBMCs, collected 1.2 years after starting antiretroviral therapy. Every receptor here comes from a woman in her thirties or forties with HIV. CDR3s include the opening cysteine and the closing phenylalanine or tryptophan. Each record gives: V gene, J gene, clone size, D gene, CDR3 protein, CDR3 DNA. A D gene is named only where the DNA matches it firmly. Clone sizes are given selectively: once, few, many, or a class where the clone is expanded.

>TRBV5-1|TRBJ1-2|.|.
CASSDRTQGTGYGYTF
TGCGCCAGCAGCGATAGAACTCAGGGGACCGGCTATGGCTACACCTTC
>TRBV2|TRBJ1-4|.|.
CASSPRGLDEKLFF
TGTGCCAGCAGCCCCCGGGGGCTCGATGAAAAACTGTTTTTT
>TRBV5-6|TRBJ1-2|.|.
CASSLGGLEAGYTF
TGTGCCAGCAGCTTGGGGGGGCTCGAAGCTGGCTACACCTTC
>TRBV10-3|TRBJ1-2|.|.
CAISELPYGYTF
TGTGCCATCAGTGAGTTGCCCTATGGCTACACCTTC
>TRBV5-1|TRBJ2-5|.|.
CASSLDLSSQETQYF
TGCGCCAGCAGCTTGGACCTCAGCTCCCAAGAGACCCAGTACTTC
>TRBV7-9|TRBJ1-2|few|TRBD1
CASSTGQGAGGYTF
TGTGCCAGCAGCACGGGACAGGGGGCAGGGGGCTACACCTTC
>TRBV19|TRBJ1-1|.|TRBD1
CASSMTGTGVTEAFF
TGTGCCAGTAGTATGACCGGGACAGGGGTAACTGAAGCTTTCTTT
>TRBV7-8|TRBJ1-1|.|.
CASSPTYTEAFF
TGTGCCAGCAGCCCTACGTACACTGAAGCTTTCTTT
>TRBV5-1|TRBJ2-3|once|TRBD1
CASCAQGGTDTQYF
TGCGCCAGCTGCGCACAGGGGGGCACAGATACGCAGTATTTT
>TRBV6-6|TRBJ1-3|.|.
CASSYSVSGNTIYF
TGTGCCAGCAGTTACTCGGTCTCTGGAAACACCATATATTTT
>TRBV10-1|TRBJ2-1|.|.
CASSEVGDEQFF
TGCGCCAGCAGTGAGGTAGGGGACGAGCAGTTCTTC
>TRBV14|TRBJ2-2|.|TRBD1
CASSLQGAGELFF
TGTGCCAGCAGCCTTCAGGGGGCCGGGGAGCTGTTTTTT
>TRBV11-2|TRBJ2-5|.|TRBD2
CASRLAGGAGETQYF
TGTGCCAGCAGACTAGCGGGAGGGGCGGGAGAGACCCAGTACTTC
>TRBV2|TRBJ2-2|few|.
CASGQGYGELFF
TGTGCCAGCGGCCAGGGGTACGGGGAGCTGTTTTTT
>TRBV2|TRBJ2-7|.|.
CASSELGKFYEQYF
TGTGCCAGCAGTGAACTTGGGAAATTCTACGAGCAGTACTTC
>TRBV7-9|TRBJ2-7|.|.
CASSITGSEQYF
TGTGCCAGCAGCATCACAGGGTCCGAGCAGTACTTC
>TRBV7-2|TRBJ1-3|.|.
CASSLGASSGNTIYF
TGTGCCAGCAGCTTAGGGGCCTCCTCTGGAAACACCATATATTTT
>TRBV19|TRBJ2-2|.|.
CASSNEGLDTGELFF
TGTGCCAGTAGTAATGAGGGGTTGGACACCGGGGAGCTGTTTTTT
>TRBV5-1|TRBJ2-7|few|TRBD2
CASSRRGLGLEEQYF
TGCGCCAGCAGCCGGAGGGGACTAGGTTTGGAAGAGCAGTACTTC
>TRBV2|TRBJ2-1|.|.
CASIGTDYNEQFF
TGTGCCAGCATCGGGACGGACTACAATGAGCAGTTCTTC
>TRBV5-1|TRBJ2-5|once|TRBD1
CASSRTGVGETQYF
TGCGCCAGCAGCCGGACAGGGGTTGGGGAGACCCAGTACTTC
>TRBV11-2|TRBJ2-7|.|.
CASSLEYGEGGIYEQYF
TGTGCCAGCAGCTTAGAATATGGGGAAGGGGGGATATACGAGCAGTACTTC
>TRBV5-5|TRBJ1-4|.|.
CASSLLTNEKLFF
TGTGCCAGCAGCTTGTTAACAAATGAAAAACTGTTTTTT
>TRBV27|TRBJ1-1|.|.
CASSGLGTEAFF
TGTGCCAGCAGCGGACTTGGGACTGAAGCTTTCTTT
>TRBV6-5|TRBJ2-2|.|.
CASSYSKPRDAGELFF
TGTGCCAGCAGTTACTCGAAGCCCAGGGACGCCGGGGAGCTGTTTTTT
>TRBV5-1|TRBJ2-1|.|.
CASSLSRGGSYNEQFF
TGCGCCAGCAGCTTGAGCAGGGGGGGCTCCTACAATGAGCAGTTCTTC